The TCR beta chain described here comes from a study of T cell responses to AZD1222 COVID-19 vaccine. This clone was seen a single time. The CDR3 has 14 amino acids. V was shortened by 6 bases and J by 3 bases, with 11 bases between the two germline ends. Germline V gene sequence: CDR1 MNHEY, CDR2 SMNVEV (reference sequence). Measured with immunoSEQ multiplex PCR; TCRdb has only the in-frame clones, and not every one. The table includes over 65,000 clones, roughly 89% detected once. The chain recombines TRBV27 with TRBJ2-2; D not certain. The specimen was peripheral blood, collected 28 days after the second AZD1222 dose. This TCR derives from an adult who received the AZD1222 COVID-19 vaccine. In DNA, the CDR3 is TGTGCCAGCAGGCCCGTGTACGACACCGGGGAGCTGTTTTTT. Amino acids: CASRPVYDTGELFF.